The source of this T cell receptor beta chain is a study of T cell responses to AZD1222 COVID-19 vaccine. Findings and caveats of the study: Baseline testing showed seropositivity in only a handful of AZD1222 recipients. Regions 160-218 and 743-854 held dominance among vaccine-associated CD4 TCRs, which spanned spike. Breadth and depth of Spike-specific TCRs rose after two AZD1222 doses. White British ancestry dominated among donors, who included more females, and clonal diversity was possibly underestimated.

This CDR3 spans 15 amino acids. Germline loops: CDR1 MDHEN, CDR2 SYDVKM. Trimming cost V 6 bases and J 7 bases, with 21 bases left between them. This clone showed up just a few times. The antigen is undetermined. Sequencing was performed with immunoSEQ multiplex PCR; in TCRdb, only in-frame clones are kept and a portion is missing. The sample holds about 97,000 clones; 75% to 95% are singletons and the top ten take 1% to 1.5%. V usage is TRBV28 and J usage is TRBJ2-5; D tentatively fits TRBD1 or TRBD2 (5 bases each). The sequence was obtained from an adult in good health. Sequenced here: peripheral blood, sampled on day 0 of AZD1222 vaccination. The CDR3 spells CASRFLIGAVGTQYF. The DNA for the CDR3 is TGTGCCAGCAGGTTTCTCATCGGGGCTGTGGGGACCCAGTACTTC.